The sequence of this T cell receptor beta chain was determined in a study of blood T cells in healthy people across ages. The second PCR ran about 7 to 12 cycles with a sample-barcoded 5' primer and J-beta primers. TCRdb independently ran MiXCR on the 5' RACE reads; one entry per CDR3 protein. Among hundreds of thousands of distinct CDR3 sequences listed, roughly 64% were seen once. Trimming took 2 bases from V and 2 from J, leaving 18 bases between them. The CDR3 spans 17 residues. The germline CDR1 and CDR2 sequences are SGHVS and FNYEAQ. The sequencing input was blood. The chain joins TRBV7-6 to TRBJ2-5; tentatively, D is TRBD1 (6 bases). This sequence was found in a man aged 30-40 years in good health. The CDR3 DNA follows: TGTGCCAGCAGCTTATATCCCTCCGGGGACATACAAGAGACCCAGTACTTC. This codes for CASSLYPSGDIQETQYF.